The next 21 T cell receptor beta chains were all read from a single sample in a study of shared clonotypes between healthy human individuals. Sequencing was performed with immunoSEQ multiplex PCR; in TCRdb, only in-frame clones are kept and a portion is missing. The table has around 940,000 clones, around 80% seen once. Sample: memory CD4+ T cells sorted from blood. The subset: CD45RA-negative fraction. These receptors were collected from a man between 18 and 35 years old in good health.

A remark on this clone: Different DNA sequences within this sample yield the same CDR3. As DNA, the CDR3 is TGTGCCAGCAGTTCACAGGGCTACGAGCAGTACTTC. Protein sequence: CASSSQGYEQYF. This chain uses TRBV6-6 with TRBJ2-7; D might be TRBD1 (6 bases). CDR1 MNHNY and CDR2 SVGAGI come from the germline V gene (reference sequence). The CDR3 consists of 12 residues. The V end lost 4 bases, the J end lost 3 bases, and 7 bases lay between the germline ends.

This sequence joins TRBV6-1 and TRBJ2-7, with 7 positions matching TRBD2. V dropped 4 bases and J dropped 3; count of bases not matched to a gene: 3. The CDR3 totals 13 residues. Germline V gene data show CDR1 as MNHNS and CDR2 as SASEGT. In DNA form, the CDR3 reads TGTGCCAGCAGTGCAGGACTAGACTACGAGCAGTACTTC. It yields the protein CASSAGLDYEQYF.

This clone was seen only once. V gene TRBV10-3 combines with J gene TRBJ1-5, with TRBD1 matching 9 bases. Germline trimming cut 6 bases from V and 1 base from J; bases unmatched to any gene: 4. The CDR3 is 15 amino acids. Germline assignment: CDR1 ENHRY and CDR2 SYGVKD. CDR3 in DNA: TGTGCCATCAGACCGGGGACAGGGAGCAATCAGCCCCAGCATTTT. This codes for CAIRPGTGSNQPQHF.

The V gene is TRBV10-3, the J gene TRBJ2-7; 8 nucleotides line up with TRBD2. The CDR3 sequence is 12 residues long. V lost 9 bases to trimming and J lost 5 bases; unmatched junction nucleotides: 6. Germline assignment: CDR1 ENHRY and CDR2 SYGVKD. The DNA for the CDR3 is TGTGCCATTGGGCGGGGGGCCCACGAGCAGTACTTC. As protein: CAIGRGAHEQYF.

This clone was counted ten times or more. The chain is built from TRBV7-8 and TRBJ2-1; 13 bases match TRBD2. CDR3 length: 16 amino acids. CDR1 and CDR2 (germline): SGHVS, FQNEAQ. V lost 4 bases, J lost 9 bases, and 9 bases stayed unmatched. CDR3 sequence (DNA): TGTGCCAGCAGCTCGGGACTAGCGGGACGGGTAGGTGAGCAGTTCTTC. This encodes CASSSGLAGRVGEQFF.

V and J are TRBV11-2 and TRBJ2-7, with 9 positions matching TRBD1. After removal of 5 bases from V and 2 bases from J, the junction contained 4 bases not matched to a gene. Per the germline V gene, CDR1 is SGHAT and CDR2 is FQNNGV. The CDR3 contains 14 residues. CDR3 in amino acids: CASSQQGAAYEQYF. The CDR3 nucleotides read TGTGCCAGCAGCCAACAGGGGGCCGCCTACGAGCAGTACTTC.

DNA of the CDR3: TGTGCCAGCAGCTTAGTCAAAGGCAGGGAAGAGACCCAGTACTTC. Translation: CASSLVKGREETQYF. The chain combines TRBV7-9 with TRBJ2-5, with D possibly TRBD1 on 5 matching bases. This CDR3 is built from 15 residues. With 1 base removed from V and 3 bases from J, the gap between germline ends came to 12 bases. Germline V gene sequence: CDR1 SEHNR, CDR2 FQNEAQ (reference sequence).

The chain uses TRBV10-3 and TRBJ1-2; a weak D match, TRBD1 (6 bases). Germline-derived CDR1 and CDR2 are ENHRY and SYGVKD. This CDR3 has 12 amino acids. V dropped 5 bases and J dropped 5 bases, with 9 bases sitting between them. The CDR3 sequence: CAISSTGYGYTF. The CDR3 nucleotides are TGTGCCATCAGTTCCACAGGGTATGGCTACACCTTC.

The rearrangement uses TRBV4-3 and TRBJ1-2, with a weak D call TRBD1 (5 bases). CDR3 length: 14 amino acids. The germline gives CDR1 LGHNA, CDR2 YSLEER. Deletions cut 0 bases from V and 8 bases from J, with 13 bases between. CDR3 residues: CASSQDPGTGGYTF. CDR3 bases: TGCGCCAGCAGCCAAGACCCGGGGACGGGGGGCTACACCTTC.

This clone was recorded only once. V is TRBV5-1 and J is TRBJ2-2; D is possibly TRBD2 (6 bases). The germline V and J ends were trimmed by 3 bases and 6 bases, with 9 bases remaining between them. The germline V gene encodes CDR1 SGHRS and CDR2 YFSETQ. The CDR3 covers 13 residues. CDR3: CASSSEGSGELFF. CDR3 nucleotides: TGCGCCAGCAGCTCGGAGGGTTCCGGGGAGCTGTTTTTT.

This clone was seen just once. The rearrangement uses TRBV4-1 and TRBJ2-7; D gene ambiguous. Germline lookup yields CDR1 MGHRA and CDR2 YSYEKL. V shed 0 bases and J shed 5 bases, with 8 bases lying between them. This CDR3 is built from 13 residues. This chain's CDR3 is CASSQDKVNEQYF. CDR3 nucleotides: TGCGCCAGCAGCCAAGATAAAGTGAACGAGCAGTACTTC.

The rearrangement uses TRBV19 and TRBJ2-4; D possibly matches TRBD1 or TRBD2 (6 bases each). Trimming shortened V by 6 bases and J by 0 bases, and 9 bases separated the two germline ends. CDR3 size: 14 residues. Germline loops: CDR1 LNHDA, CDR2 SQIVND (reference sequence). CDR3 DNA: TGTGCCAGTAGCGGGGGCCAAGCCAAAAACATTCAGTACTTC. Protein: CASSGGQAKNIQYF.

This clone has just a few counts. The chain carries TRBV7-2 and TRBJ2-7; D is unclear. The germline CDR1 and CDR2 sequences are SGHTA and FQGNSA. This CDR3 region has 15 residues. Trimming pared 4 bases from V and 3 bases from J, leaving 16 bases between. CDR3: CASSSDSGPYYEQYF. CDR3 in DNA: TGTGCCAGCAGCTCCGACTCCGGGCCTTACTACGAGCAGTACTTC.

The chain employs TRBV30 and TRBJ1-1; TRBD1 matches 8 bases. CDR1 GTSNPN and CDR2 SVGIG come from the germline V gene (reference sequence). The CDR3 runs to 14 residues. The J segment lost 1 base and the V segment lost 2 bases, leaving 3 bases of the junction unmatched. The CDR3 coding sequence is TGTGCCTGGAGTTCGCAGGGGGCGAACACTGAAGCTTTCTTT. It is translated as CAWSSQGANTEAFF.

This clone was found a few times. The chain links TRBV2 to TRBJ1-1; 9 nucleotides line up with TRBD1. Germline loops: CDR1 SNHLY, CDR2 FYNNEI. The CDR3 is made up of 13 amino acids. J gave up 4 bases and V 7 bases, and 4 bases lay outside the gene matches. The CDR3 loop is CASIGQGITEAFF. The DNA of the CDR3 is TGTGCCAGCATTGGACAGGGGATCACTGAAGCTTTCTTT.

The rearrangement joins TRBV13 to TRBJ2-3; D gene unclear. The germline V and J ends were trimmed by 5 bases and 4 bases, with 19 bases remaining between them. This CDR3 has 16 amino acids. Germline values: CDR1 PRHDT, CDR2 FYEKMQ (reference sequence). This CDR3 reads CASSRSPQSSPDTQYF. The DNA of the CDR3 is TGTGCCAGCAGCCGATCGCCCCAATCCTCCCCAGATACGCAGTATTTT. The full variable domain, rest sourced from reference TRBV13 and TRBJ2-3, is AAGVIQSPRHLIKEKRETATLKCYPIPRHDTVYWYQQGPGQDPQFLISFYEKMQSDKGSIPDRFSAQQFSDYHSELNMSSLELGDSALYFCASSRSPQSSPDTQYFGPGTRLTVL.

This clone was counted once. The chain recombines TRBV5-6 with TRBJ1-1; 9 nucleotides agree with TRBD1. This CDR3 has 16 amino acids. Losses at the gene ends were 3 bases for V and 5 bases for J; bases not matched to a gene: 11. Germline V CDR1 and CDR2: SGHDT, YYEEEE. The CDR3 region is CASSSRDRAGKTEAFF. The CDR3 DNA reads TGTGCCAGCAGCTCCCGGGACAGGGCCGGGAAGACTGAAGCTTTCTTT.

V usage is TRBV21-1 and J usage is TRBJ2-6; the D call in the table, TRBD2, was not verified against the DNA. TRBV21-1 has pseudogene status. This CDR3 contains 15 residues. The CDR3 sequence is CASSEMWSGANVLTF. CDR3 DNA: TGTGCCAGCAGCGAGATGTGGTCTGGGGCCAACGTCCTGACTTTC.

This clone occurred once. Additional DNA sequences in this sample encode the identical CDR3. The chain recombines TRBV2 with TRBJ2-7, with D tentatively TRBD1 (6 bases). Germline CDR1 reads SNHLY; CDR2 reads FYNNEI. CDR3 length: 12 amino acids. Trimming removed 4 bases from V and 6 bases from J, with 10 bases in between. CDR3: CASSGTGREQYF. The CDR3 bases are TGTGCCAGCAGTGGTACAGGGCGCGAGCAGTACTTC. The whole variable domain, filled in from reference TRBV2 and TRBJ2-7, reads EPEVTQTPSHQVTQMGQEVILRCVPISNHLYFYWYRQILGQKVEFLVSFYNNEISEKSEIFDDQFSVERPDGSNFTLKIRSTKLEDSAMYFCASSGTGREQYFGPGTRLTVT.

V and J are TRBV7-9 and TRBJ1-3; D gene unclear. Germline values: CDR1 SEHNR, CDR2 FQNEAQ (reference sequence). CDR3 length equals 13 residues. With 4 bases removed from V and 4 bases from J, the gap between germline ends came to 8 bases. The CDR3 DNA follows: TGTGCCAGCAGCTCTCTCCAGGGAAACACCATATATTTT. This translates into CASSSLQGNTIYF.

The chain links TRBV28 to TRBJ1-2, with TRBD1 matching 7 bases. Losses at the gene ends were 4 bases for V and 3 bases for J; bases not matched to a gene: 8. From germline, CDR1 is MDHEN and CDR2 SYDVKM. The CDR3 runs 15 residues. The CDR3 coding sequence is TGTGCCAGCAGTTCCGCCGGGACAGCGGACTATGGCTACACCTTC. Residues: CASSSAGTADYGYTF.